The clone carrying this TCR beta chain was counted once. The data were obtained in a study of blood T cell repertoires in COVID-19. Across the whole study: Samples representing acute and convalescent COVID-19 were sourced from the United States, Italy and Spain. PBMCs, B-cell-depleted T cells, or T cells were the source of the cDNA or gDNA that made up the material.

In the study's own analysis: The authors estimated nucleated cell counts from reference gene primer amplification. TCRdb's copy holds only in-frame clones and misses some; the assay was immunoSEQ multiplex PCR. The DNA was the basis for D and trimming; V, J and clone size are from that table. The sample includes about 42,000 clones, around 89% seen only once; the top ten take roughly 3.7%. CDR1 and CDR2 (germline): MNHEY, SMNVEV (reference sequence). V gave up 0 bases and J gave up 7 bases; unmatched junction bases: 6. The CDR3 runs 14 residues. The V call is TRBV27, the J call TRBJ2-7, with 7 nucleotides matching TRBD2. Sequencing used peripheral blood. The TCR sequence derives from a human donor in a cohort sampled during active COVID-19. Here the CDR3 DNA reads TGTGCCAGCAGTTTATCTGCGGGGGTGGGGGAGCAGTACTTC. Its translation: CASSLSAGVGEQYF.